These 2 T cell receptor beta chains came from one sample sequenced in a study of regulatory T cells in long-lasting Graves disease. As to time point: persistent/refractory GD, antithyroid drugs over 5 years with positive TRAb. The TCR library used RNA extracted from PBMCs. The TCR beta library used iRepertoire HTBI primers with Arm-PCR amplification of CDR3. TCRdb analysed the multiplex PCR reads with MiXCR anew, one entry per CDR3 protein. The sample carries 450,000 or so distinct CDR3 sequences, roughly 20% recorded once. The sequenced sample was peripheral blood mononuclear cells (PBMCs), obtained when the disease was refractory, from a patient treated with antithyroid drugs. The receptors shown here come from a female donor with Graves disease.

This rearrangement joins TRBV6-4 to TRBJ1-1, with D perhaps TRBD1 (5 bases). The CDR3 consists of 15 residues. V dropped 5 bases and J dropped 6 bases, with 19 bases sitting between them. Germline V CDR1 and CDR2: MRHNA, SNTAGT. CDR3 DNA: TGTGCCAGCAGTCTACAGCCCTGGGGGTTAGCTGAAGCTTTCTTT. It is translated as CASSLQPWGLAEAFF.

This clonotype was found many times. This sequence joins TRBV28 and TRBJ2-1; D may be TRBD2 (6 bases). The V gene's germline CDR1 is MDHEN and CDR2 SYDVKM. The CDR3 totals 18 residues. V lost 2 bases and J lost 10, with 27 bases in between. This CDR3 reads CASSLLASETRPTIEQFF. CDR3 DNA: TGTGCCAGCAGTTTACTTGCAAGTGAGACTAGACCTACAATAGAGCAGTTCTTC.